This T cell receptor (beta chain) came from a study of blood T cell repertoires in COVID-19. Study-wide context: Researchers got acute and convalescent COVID-19 samples from the United States, Italy and Spain. PBMCs, B-cell-depleted T cells, or T cells provided the cDNA or gDNA that made up the material.

In the original analysis: Amplification of reference gene primers was used by the study to estimate nucleated cell counts. Profiling relied on immunoSEQ multiplex PCR, and the TCRdb table lists in-frame clones only, not all of them. The V and J calls and clone size were taken over from that table, and D and trimming were inferred from the DNA. Here the sample spans about 120,000 clones, more than 80% being singletons. The TCR comes from an older man with active or convalescent COVID-19. Sequencing was done on a sample of peripheral blood.

The CDR3 loop reads CSASSPGQGTYGYTF. CDR3 coding DNA: TGCAGTGCTAGTTCCCCGGGACAGGGGACCTATGGCTACACCTTC. The rearrangement joins TRBV20-1 to TRBJ1-2; TRBD1 matches at 10 bases. J gave up 4 bases and V 3 bases, and 8 bases lay outside the gene matches. Germline V gene data show CDR1 as DFQATT and CDR2 as SNEGSKA (reference sequence). The CDR3 length is 15 residues.